The rows below give T cell receptor beta chains drawn from one sample of a study of T cell changes during pregnancy in multiple sclerosis. This table comes from immunoSEQ multiplex PCR, and its TCRdb copy is limited to in-frame clones, with some not included. Among about 40,000 clones listed, more than 90% were seen once. The material sequenced was CD8+ T cells from peripheral blood mononuclear cells, taken in the first trimester of pregnancy. These TCRs come from a female donor with multiple sclerosis, enrolled in a pregnancy study. CDR3s include the opening cysteine and the closing phenylalanine or tryptophan. The order of the fields is D gene, J gene, clone size, V gene, CDR3 protein, CDR3 DNA. A D gene is named only where the DNA matches it firmly. Clone size is shown for a subset of rows, as once, few, many or a class of expanded clone.

d_gene: TRBD1; j_gene: TRBJ2-5; abundance: NA; v_gene: TRBV6-1; CDR3aa: CASSQEIPGTGETETQYF; CDR3nt: TGTGCCAGCAGTCAAGAAATTCCCGGGACAGGGGAAACAGAGACCCAGTACTTC
d_gene: NA; j_gene: TRBJ2-2; abundance: NA; v_gene: TRBV6-1; CDR3aa: CASSEGVRAGELFF; CDR3nt: TGTGCCAGCAGTGAAGGAGTACGTGCCGGGGAGCTGTTTTTT
d_gene: NA; j_gene: TRBJ1-2; abundance: NA; v_gene: TRBV2; CDR3aa: CASSRKGVEGGYTF; CDR3nt: TGTGCCAGCTCCCGGAAGGGGGTAGAAGGTGGCTACACCTTC
d_gene: NA; j_gene: TRBJ2-7; abundance: NA; v_gene: TRBV7-9; CDR3aa: CASSDELASYEQYF; CDR3nt: TGTGCCAGCAGCGACGAGCTGGCTAGCTACGAGCAGTACTTC
d_gene: NA; j_gene: TRBJ2-5; abundance: NA; v_gene: TRBV4-1; CDR3aa: CASSQDVEETQYF; CDR3nt: TGCGCCAGCAGCCAAGACGTAGAGGAGACCCAGTACTTC
d_gene: NA; j_gene: TRBJ2-1; abundance: NA; v_gene: TRBV14; CDR3aa: CASSQVGGNEQFF; CDR3nt: TGTGCCAGCAGCCAAGTCGGGGGCAATGAGCAGTTCTTC
d_gene: TRBD1; j_gene: TRBJ2-1; abundance: NA; v_gene: TRBV27; CDR3aa: CASSDQTRDSEQFF; CDR3nt: TGTGCCAGCAGTGACCAAACCCGGGACAGTGAGCAGTTCTTC
d_gene: NA; j_gene: TRBJ2-7; abundance: NA; v_gene: TRBV2; CDR3aa: CASSEGQEIYEQYF; CDR3nt: TGTGCCAGCAGTGAGGGACAAGAGATTTACGAGCAGTACTTC
d_gene: NA; j_gene: TRBJ1-2; abundance: once; v_gene: TRBV14; CDR3aa: CASSQVLRTDTYGYTF; CDR3nt: TGTGCCAGCAGCCAAGTCCTCCGGACAGACACCTATGGCTACACCTTC
d_gene: TRBD1; j_gene: TRBJ1-2; abundance: once; v_gene: TRBV5-6; CDR3aa: CASSPGQVWNYGYTF; CDR3nt: TGTGCCAGCAGCCCGGGACAGGTATGGAACTATGGCTACACCTTC
d_gene: NA; j_gene: TRBJ2-7; abundance: NA; v_gene: TRBV6-5; CDR3aa: CASSYVVGDYEQYF; CDR3nt: TGTGCCAGCAGTTACGTCGTAGGGGATTACGAGCAGTACTTC
d_gene: NA; j_gene: TRBJ1-6; abundance: NA; v_gene: TRBV19; CDR3aa: CASCPGGNSPLHF; CDR3nt: TGTGCCAGTTGTCCCGGAGGAAATTCACCCCTCCACTTT
d_gene: NA; j_gene: TRBJ1-1; abundance: NA; v_gene: TRBV2; CDR3aa: CASTLESAEVAFF; CDR3nt: TGTGCCAGCACTCTTGAGTCGGCAGAGGTAGCTTTCTTT
d_gene: TRBD2; j_gene: TRBJ2-1; abundance: NA; v_gene: TRBV29-1; CDR3aa: CSVERGGYEQFF; CDR3nt: TGCAGCGTTGAGCGGGGGGGCTATGAGCAGTTCTTC
d_gene: NA; j_gene: TRBJ1-5; abundance: NA; v_gene: TRBV5-6; CDR3aa: CASSLGTTFYSNQPQHF; CDR3nt: TGTGCCAGCAGCTTGGGGACAACCTTTTATAGCAATCAGCCCCAGCATTTT
d_gene: TRBD1; j_gene: TRBJ1-2; abundance: NA; v_gene: TRBV4-2; CDR3aa: CASSQDLDGGGHYGYTF; CDR3nt: TGTGCCAGCAGCCAAGATTTAGATGGAGGGGGCCACTATGGCTACACCTTC
d_gene: NA; j_gene: TRBJ2-5; abundance: NA; v_gene: TRBV5-1; CDR3aa: CASSPSSTGNIETQYF; CDR3nt: TGCGCCAGCAGCCCTTCTTCTACAGGGAATATCGAGACCCAGTACTTC
d_gene: NA; j_gene: TRBJ1-5; abundance: NA; v_gene: TRBV12-5; CDR3aa: CASGLLLGERRNQPQHF; CDR3nt: TGTGCTAGTGGTTTGTTGTTAGGGGAAAGGCGCAATCAGCCCCAGCATTTT
d_gene: NA; j_gene: TRBJ1-3; abundance: NA; v_gene: TRBV7-2; CDR3aa: CASSWTRDIPSGNTIYF; CDR3nt: TGTGCCAGCAGCTGGACCAGGGACATACCATCGGGAAACACCATATATTTT
d_gene: NA; j_gene: TRBJ1-2; abundance: NA; v_gene: TRBV9; CDR3aa: CASSDQAGSFGYTF; CDR3nt: TGTGCCAGCAGCGACCAAGCAGGGTCCTTTGGCTACACCTTC
d_gene: NA; j_gene: TRBJ1-3; abundance: few; v_gene: TRBV9; CDR3aa: CASSVARGGNTIYF; CDR3nt: TGTGCCAGCAGCGTAGCGAGGGGAGGCAACACCATATATTTT
d_gene: NA; j_gene: TRBJ2-1; abundance: once; v_gene: TRBV4-1; CDR3aa: CASSQDPAGPDEQFF; CDR3nt: TGCGCCAGCAGCCAAGATCCGGCAGGGCCGGATGAGCAGTTCTTC
d_gene: TRBD1; j_gene: TRBJ2-3; abundance: NA; v_gene: TRBV2; CDR3aa: CASSPQGDGMDTQYF; CDR3nt: TGTGCCAGCAGCCCCCAGGGGGATGGGATGGATACGCAGTATTTT
d_gene: NA; j_gene: TRBJ2-5; abundance: NA; v_gene: TRBV6-5; CDR3aa: CASSYSAGAGETQYF; CDR3nt: TGTGCCAGCAGTTACTCTGCCGGGGCGGGGGAGACCCAGTACTTC
d_gene: TRBD1; j_gene: TRBJ2-1; abundance: few; v_gene: TRBV6-1; CDR3aa: CASSEPTTGTVYNEQFF; CDR3nt: TGTGCCAGCAGTGAACCGACAACCGGGACAGTCTACAATGAGCAGTTCTTC
d_gene: NA; j_gene: TRBJ1-2; abundance: NA; v_gene: TRBV27; CDR3aa: CASSSGASWANYGYTF; CDR3nt: TGTGCCAGCAGTTCAGGGGCCTCTTGGGCTAACTATGGCTACACCTTC
d_gene: NA; j_gene: TRBJ1-5; abundance: NA; v_gene: TRBV4-1; CDR3aa: CASSQPSGSNQPQHF; CDR3nt: TGCGCCAGCAGCCAACCATCAGGGAGCAATCAGCCCCAGCATTTT
d_gene: TRBD2; j_gene: TRBJ2-1; abundance: NA; v_gene: TRBV10-1; CDR3aa: CASSEASGGYNEQFF; CDR3nt: TGCGCCAGCAGTGAGGCTAGCGGGGGATACAATGAGCAGTTCTTC